This T cell receptor (beta chain) was obtained from a study of human T cells and chemical hapten exposure. TCRdb reprocessed the RACE reads with MiXCR, giving one entry per CDR3 protein. Of around 300,000 distinct CDR3 sequences detected, around 5% appear once; the ten largest clones hold around 8.6%. This clonotype was detected many times. The time point is: pre-sensitization, week 0. Specified treatment: therapeutic diphenylcyclopropenone sensitization with weekly scalp DPC. CDR1 is SQVTM and CDR2 is ANQGSEA in the germline V gene. This CDR3 has 15 residues. V lost 2 bases, J lost 3 bases, and 7 bases stayed unmatched.

This TCR was sampled from a woman in her late teens or twenties with alopecia areata. Some clones in this sample may be carry-over from other donors' samples. This material consisted of whole blood, taken in connection with sensitization to the hapten diphenylcyclopropenone (DPC). The gene calls are TRBV29-1 and TRBJ2-5, with 9 bases that match TRBD1. In nucleotides, the CDR3 is TGCAGCGTTGAACCCCGGGACAGGGAAGAAGAGACCCAGTACTTC. As protein: CSVEPRDREEETQYF.